These T cell receptor beta chains were read from a single sample in a study of yellow fever vaccine responses in identical twins. One entry per CDR3 protein, called by TCRdb with MiXCR from the RT-PCR reads. The table records roughly 15,000 distinct CDR3 sequences, 70% to 85% of them present only once. The material sequenced was T cells from blood (PBMCs), unsorted or a sorted subset (not recorded which), taken before or after yellow fever vaccination (not recorded which). The receptors were gathered from a woman aged 18-30 years who received the yellow fever vaccine. CDR3s include the opening cysteine and the closing phenylalanine or tryptophan. The D gene is left open where the match is weak. Expanded clones are given a class, and other clones once, few, many or no size at all.

>TRBV6-5|.|.|TRBJ1-1
CASSYPGQNTEAFF
TGTGCCAGCAGTTATCCGGGGCAGAACACTGAAGCTTTCTTT
>TRBV4-1|.|TRBD2|TRBJ2-1
CASSGGREGYNEQFF
TGCGCCAGCAGCGGCGGGCGGGAGGGATACAATGAGCAGTTCTTC
>TRBV4-3|.|.|TRBJ2-1
CASSQGSTGLGQFF
TGCGCCAGCAGCCAGGGTTCCACAGGGCTAGGGCAGTTCTTC
>TRBV9|once|.|TRBJ1-5
CASSPLPHSEEPQHF
TGTGCCAGCAGCCCCCTCCCCCACTCGGAGGAGCCCCAGCATTTT
>TRBV18|once|.|TRBJ2-7
CASSQGNGKPYEQYF
TGTGCCAGCTCGCAGGGGAACGGGAAGCCCTACGAGCAGTACTTC
>TRBV5-4|.|TRBD2|TRBJ2-7
CASSLGTSGVYEQYF
TGTGCCAGCAGCCTGGGGACTAGCGGGGTCTACGAGCAGTACTTC
>TRBV7-8|.|.|TRBJ2-7
CASTWGSYEQYF
TGTGCCAGTACCTGGGGCTCCTACGAGCAGTACTTC
>TRBV5-5|.|.|TRBJ1-2
CASSLDGSSAYGYTF
TGTGCCAGCAGCTTGGATGGTTCGTCGGCCTATGGCTACACCTTC
>TRBV4-2|.|.|TRBJ1-5
CASSQASVYSNQPQHF
TGTGCCAGCAGCCAAGCGTCAGTCTATAGCAATCAGCCCCAGCATTTT
>TRBV11-3|few|TRBD2|TRBJ2-4
CASSLWPPGGRAKNIQYF
TGTGCCAGCAGCTTATGGCCCCCTGGCGGGAGGGCCAAAAACATTCAGTACTTC
>TRBV13|.|.|TRBJ2-3
CASMFGLAEGRNTQYF
TGTGCCAGCATGTTTGGTTTAGCGGAGGGGCGGAATACGCAGTATTTT
>TRBV15|.|.|TRBJ2-1
CATSRERSEGQFF
TGTGCCACCAGCAGAGAGAGGTCAGAAGGGCAGTTCTTC
>TRBV2|few|.|TRBJ2-1
CASIGSEVFYNEQFF
TGTGCCAGCATTGGAAGCGAGGTCTTCTACAATGAGCAGTTCTTC
>TRBV4-2|.|TRBD2|TRBJ2-1
CASSSMGTSGYNEQFF
TGTGCCAGCAGCAGCATGGGGACTAGCGGATACAATGAGCAGTTCTTC
>TRBV18|.|.|TRBJ1-1
CASSPSRGFGNTEAFF
TGTGCCAGCTCACCATCCAGGGGCTTTGGGAACACTGAAGCTTTCTTT
>TRBV18|.|.|TRBJ1-6
CASSPQGGNSPLHF
TGTGCCAGCTCACCACAGGGTGGTAATTCACCCCTCCACTTT
>TRBV7-6|.|TRBD2|TRBJ2-1
CASSLGLRERTYNEQFF
TGTGCCAGCAGCTTAGGTCTGCGGGAGAGGACGTACAATGAGCAGTTCTTC
>TRBV11-1|.|.|TRBJ2-7
CASSSDRLSYEQYF
TGTGCCAGCAGCTCCGACCGACTCTCCTACGAGCAGTACTTC
>TRBV18|.|TRBD1|TRBJ1-2
CASSPIPGQANGYTF
TGTGCCAGCTCACCAATACCGGGACAGGCGAATGGCTACACCTTC
>TRBV5-1|.|TRBD1|TRBJ1-1
CASSGGTGERSFF
TGCGCCAGCAGCGGGGGGACAGGGGAACGATCTTTCTTT
>TRBV2|.|TRBD2|TRBJ2-1
CASTWNLADYNEQFF
TGTGCCAGCACCTGGAACCTAGCGGACTACAATGAGCAGTTCTTC
>TRBV13|.|TRBD2|TRBJ2-1
CASAVSGTYNEQFF
TGTGCCAGCGCGGTGAGCGGGACCTACAATGAGCAGTTCTTC